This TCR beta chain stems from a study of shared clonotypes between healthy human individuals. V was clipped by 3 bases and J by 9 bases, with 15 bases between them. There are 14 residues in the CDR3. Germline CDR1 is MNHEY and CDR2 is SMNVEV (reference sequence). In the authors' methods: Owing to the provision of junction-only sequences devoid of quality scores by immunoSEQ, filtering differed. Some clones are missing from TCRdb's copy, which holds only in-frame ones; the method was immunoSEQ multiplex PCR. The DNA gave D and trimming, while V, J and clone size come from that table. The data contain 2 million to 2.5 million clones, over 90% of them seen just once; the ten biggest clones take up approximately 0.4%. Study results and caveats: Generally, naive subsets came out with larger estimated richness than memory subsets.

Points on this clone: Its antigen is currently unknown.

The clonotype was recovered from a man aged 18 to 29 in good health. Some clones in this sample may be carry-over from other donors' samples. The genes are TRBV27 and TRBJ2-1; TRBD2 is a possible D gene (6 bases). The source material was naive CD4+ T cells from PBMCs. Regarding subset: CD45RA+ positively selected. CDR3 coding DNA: TGTGCCAGCAGTTTCATCCCATTCGGGGGTGAGCAGTTCTTC. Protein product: CASSFIPFGGEQFF.